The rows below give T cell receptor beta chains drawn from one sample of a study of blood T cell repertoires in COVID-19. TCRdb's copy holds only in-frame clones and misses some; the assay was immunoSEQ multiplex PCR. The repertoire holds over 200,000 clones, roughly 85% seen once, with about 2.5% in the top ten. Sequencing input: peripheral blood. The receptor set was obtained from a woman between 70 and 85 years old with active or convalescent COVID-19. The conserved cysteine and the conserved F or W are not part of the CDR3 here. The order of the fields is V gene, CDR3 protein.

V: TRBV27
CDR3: ASRQWTDLNTEAF

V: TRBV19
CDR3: ASKQAYNYGYT

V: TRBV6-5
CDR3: ASSYGGERGTEAF

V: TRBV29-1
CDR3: SVEAGEVNTEAF

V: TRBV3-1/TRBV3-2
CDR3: ASSQGSRGAF

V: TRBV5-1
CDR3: ASSWGTSPDTQY

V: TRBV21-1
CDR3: ASTLWGDQRGPSEQY

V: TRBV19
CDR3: ASSAAREGYGYT

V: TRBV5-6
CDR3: ASSFPGQGAHEQY

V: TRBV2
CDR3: ASSPQGVNEKLF

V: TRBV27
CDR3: ASSLLLAGGPGIQY

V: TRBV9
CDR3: ASSVGQGGNTGELF

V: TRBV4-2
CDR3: ASSQEAWSSGSYEQY

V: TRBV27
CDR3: ASISGAHRERSSYNEQF

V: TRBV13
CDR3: ASSPTGGNEKLF

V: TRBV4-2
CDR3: ASSQEAGRYGYT

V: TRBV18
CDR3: ASSPLGGDRDSPLH

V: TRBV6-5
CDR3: ASRTSGLTGELF

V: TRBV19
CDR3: ASSIDRASGRSSYNEQF

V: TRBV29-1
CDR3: SVLDRGIRYEQY

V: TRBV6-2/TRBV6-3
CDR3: ASSDRYNSPLH

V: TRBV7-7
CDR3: ASSLGFQETQY

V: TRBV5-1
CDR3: ASSLTSGRHNEQF

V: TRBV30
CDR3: AWSVLGLAFTGELF

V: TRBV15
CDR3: ATSREGPRGGGNTIY

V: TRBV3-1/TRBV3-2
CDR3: ASSYNPDGNEQF

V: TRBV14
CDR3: ASSYRDSNYGYT